Below, 23 T cell receptor beta chains from the same sample are listed, as sequenced in a study of T cell responses to AZD1222 COVID-19 vaccine. This table comes from immunoSEQ multiplex PCR, and its TCRdb copy is limited to in-frame clones, with some not included. The sample records 95,000 to 150,000 clones, approximately 82% being singletons. Sequencing used peripheral blood, obtained 28 days after the second AZD1222 dose. The receptor source for this set is an adult who received the AZD1222 COVID-19 vaccine.

The chain uses TRBV19 and TRBJ1-5; D remains ambiguous. The CDR3 loop spans 13 amino acids. Germline V gene lookup returns CDR1 LNHDA and CDR2 SQIVND (reference sequence). V was shortened by 8 bases and J by 6 bases, with 14 bases between the two germline ends. The CDR3 sequence is CASLGGYSQPQHF. The CDR3 nucleotides read TGTGCCAGTCTGGGAGGGTACAGTCAGCCCCAGCATTTT.

The rearrangement joins TRBV9 to TRBJ2-2; D ambiguous. The CDR3 consists of 12 residues. Germline CDR1 and CDR2: SGDLS and YYNGEE. Trimming took 3 bases from V and 2 from J, leaving 2 bases between them. The CDR3 DNA reads TGTGCCAGCAGCGCCAACACCGGGGAGCTGTTTTTT. Its translation: CASSANTGELFF.

The J gene is TRBJ1-2, the V gene TRBV29-1; D not certain. V was cut by 5 bases and J by 8 bases, with 12 bases left in between. The CDR3 has 11 residues. CDR1 and CDR2 (germline): SQVTM, ANQGSEA. The CDR3 loop is CSVREARGYTF. The CDR3 DNA is TGCAGCGTTCGAGAGGCCAGGGGCTACACCTTC.

This rearrangement joins TRBV7-2 to TRBJ2-5, with D perhaps TRBD1 (6 bases). The germline gives CDR1 SGHTA, CDR2 FQGNSA. The CDR3 sequence is 14 residues long. The ends were cut back, 4 bases at V and 3 bases at J, with 12 bases in the middle. The DNA for the CDR3 is TGTGCCAGCAGCTACGGACAGCCTGAAGAGACCCAGTACTTC. Translated, it gives CASSYGQPEETQYF.

The V and J genes are TRBV5-1 and TRBJ2-2; 8 bases align to TRBD2. The CDR3 is 14 residues long. Germline lookup yields CDR1 SGHRS and CDR2 YFSETQ. Trimming removed 7 bases from V and 1 base from J; junction bases left unmatched: 3. The CDR3 sequence is CASAAGGNTGELFF. As DNA, the CDR3 is TGCGCCAGCGCTGCGGGGGGGAACACCGGGGAGCTGTTTTTT. Full variable domain (rest looked up from reference TRBV5-1 and TRBJ2-2): KAGVTQTPRYLIKTRGQQVTLSCSPISGHRSVSWYQQTPGQGLQFLFEYFSETQRNKGNFPGRFSGRQFSNSRSEMNVSTLELGDSALYLCASAAGGNTGELFFGEGSRLTVL.

The chain links TRBV25-1 to TRBJ1-6, with 7 bases identical to TRBD1. Germline V gene data show CDR1 as MGHDK and CDR2 as SYGVNS. The junction had 3 bases not matched to a gene; V was cut back by 10 bases and J by 3 bases. The CDR3 covers 13 residues. The CDR3 DNA follows: TGTGCCATCCGGGACAGCTATAATTCACCCCTCCACTTT. It translates to CAIRDSYNSPLHF.

The CDR3 region has the DNA TGCAGTGCTAGAGATGGACGGATACAGTTCTTC. This gives the protein CSARDGRIQFF. V is TRBV20-1 and J is TRBJ2-1, with D unresolved. Trimming pared 0 bases from V and 13 bases from J, leaving 10 bases between. Germline V lookup: CDR1 DFQATT, CDR2 SNEGSKA (reference sequence). The CDR3 consists of 11 residues.

J is TRBJ1-1 and V is TRBV29-1; 7 positions agree with TRBD1. The CDR3 is 11 amino acids. Trimming removed 7 bases from V and 8 bases from J; junction bases left unmatched: 7. The germline CDR1 and CDR2 sequences are SQVTM and ANQGSEA. In DNA, the CDR3 is TGCAGCGCTAACAGGGGAGCAGAAGCTTTCTTT. Its protein product is CSANRGAEAFF. The full variable domain, rest sourced from reference TRBV29-1 and TRBJ1-1, is SAVISQKPSRDICQRGTSLTIQCQVDSQVTMMFWYRQQPGQSLTLIATANQGSEATYESGFVIDKFPISRPNLTFSTLTVSNMSPEDSSIYLCSANRGAEAFFGQGTRLTVV.

V gene TRBV7-9 combines with J gene TRBJ2-1, with 11 bases fitting TRBD1. In germline, CDR1 is SEHNR, CDR2 FQNEAQ (reference sequence). The ends lost 4 bases at V and 12 bases at J; junction bases unmatched: 8. CDR3 length equals 14 residues. The CDR3 loop reads CASSSGTGGLVQFF. In DNA, the CDR3 is TGTGCCAGCAGCTCCGGGACAGGGGGTTTGGTGCAGTTCTTC.

The V and J genes are TRBV12-5 and TRBJ2-5, with TRBD1 matching over 12 bases. The germline V gene has CDR1 LGHNT and CDR2 FRNRAP. V was clipped by 5 bases and J by 5 bases; unmatched bases: 3. The CDR3 length is 14 residues. The CDR3 region is CASGPGQGAETQYF. The CDR3 DNA follows: TGTGCTAGTGGTCCGGGACAGGGGGCGGAGACCCAGTACTTC.

This clone was detected once. V usage is TRBV19 and J usage is TRBJ1-3; no definite D call. V lost 1 base, J lost 3 bases, and 7 bases lay in between. Germline V gene data show CDR1 as LNHDA and CDR2 as SQIVND (reference sequence). This CDR3 contains 14 residues. CDR3 in amino acids: CASSIGGLGNTIYF. The DNA of the CDR3 is TGTGCCAGTAGTATAGGCGGGCTTGGAAACACCATATATTTT.

Concerning this clone itself: One end of the junction is discordant with germline, which a read error may explain. The chain uses TRBV12-3 or TRBV12-4 and TRBJ1-2; the D gene is possibly TRBD1 (5 bases). This CDR3 region has 12 residues. The CDR3 protein is CASSLPGSLGLF. The DNA for the CDR3 is TGTGCCAGCAGTTTACCAGGGAGTTTGGGTCTCTTC.

The chain is built from TRBV27 and TRBJ2-5; D unclear. Germline-derived CDR1 and CDR2 are MNHEY and SMNVEV (reference sequence). The CDR3 loop spans 14 amino acids. V lost 5 bases, J lost 3 bases, and 13 bases lay in between. The CDR3: CASSLWGREETQYF. In DNA form, the CDR3 reads TGTGCCAGCAGTCTGTGGGGTCGGGAAGAGACCCAGTACTTC.

This chain connects TRBV5-1 to TRBJ1-4; D gene unclear. The CDR3 is 14 residues long. Germline V gives CDR1 SGHRS, CDR2 YFSETQ. V was shortened by 2 bases and J by 10 bases, with 15 bases between the two germline ends. CDR3: CASSFRPGEGKLFF. DNA of the CDR3: TGCGCCAGCAGCTTTCGGCCTGGGGAAGGAAAACTGTTTTTT.

The table lists this clone with a count of one. This chain uses TRBV21-1 with TRBJ2-7; the table's D call, TRBD2, has no DNA check behind it. TRBV21-1 is classified as a pseudogene. The CDR3 length is 19 residues. The CDR3 DNA reads as TGTGCCAGCAGCTACTCCCGACTAGCGGGGGAGTGTGGGACCTACGAGCAGTACTTC. Translated: CASSYSRLAGECGTYEQYF.

CDR3 DNA sequence: TGTGCCACCAGTGACGTAGACAGGGACTATGGCTACACCTTC. Translating it yields CATSDVDRDYGYTF. The chain employs TRBV24-1 and TRBJ1-2, with TRBD1 identical over 7 bases. CDR1 and CDR2 (germline): KGHDR, SFDVKD. J gave up 3 bases and V 4 bases, and 4 bases lay outside the gene matches. The CDR3 extends over 14 amino acids.

This clone showed up just a few times. The CDR3 coding sequence is TGCGCCAGCAGCTCGATCGGCGGGGGGGAGTACTTC. Its protein product is CASSSIGGGEYF. The chain has TRBV5-1 and TRBJ2-7; 9 positions agree with TRBD2. This CDR3 is 12 amino acids long. Germline V gene sequence: CDR1 SGHRS, CDR2 YFSETQ. V lost 3 bases to trimming and J lost 11 bases; unmatched junction nucleotides: 6.

This chain uses TRBV6-1 with TRBJ2-7; perhaps TRBD1 as D (5 bases). Trimming stripped 2 bases from V and 5 bases from J, with 16 bases between. Germline CDR1 MNHNS, CDR2 SASEGT. CDR3 length equals 15 residues. In nucleotides, the CDR3 is TGTGCCAGCAGTGAAAGGGGCAGCCTTGGGGACGAGCAGTACTTC. This encodes CASSERGSLGDEQYF.

The chain has TRBV3-1 (or the pseudogene TRBV3-2) and TRBJ2-3; D perhaps matches TRBD2 (5 bases). CDR1 and CDR2 from the germline V gene are LGHDT and YNNKEL (reference sequence). The V gene lost 1 base and the J gene lost 3 bases, with 8 bases spanning the gap. The CDR3 is made up of 14 amino acids. The CDR3 bases are TGTGCCAGCAGCCAAGGGTGGAGGACAGATACGCAGTATTTT. This gives the protein CASSQGWRTDTQYF.

The chain employs TRBV7-4 and TRBJ2-1; 12 nucleotides align to TRBD2. The trim removed 2 bases at V and 5 bases at J, leaving 10 bases unmatched. CDR3 length: 18 residues. Germline values: CDR1 SGHVT, CDR2 SQSDAQ. CDR3: CASSLFPRTSGEHNEQFF. The CDR3, as DNA: TGTGCCAGCAGCTTATTTCCCCGGACTAGCGGGGAGCACAATGAGCAGTTCTTC.

The gene calls are TRBV5-1 and TRBJ2-5, with 7 bases fitting TRBD1. This CDR3 is 13 amino acids long. Unmatched junction bases numbered 1, after V lost 4 bases and J lost 1 base. Germline CDR1 SGHRS, CDR2 YFSETQ. The DNA for the CDR3 is TGCGCCAGCAGCCGGGACAGCCAAGAGACCCAGTACTTC. It yields the protein CASSRDSQETQYF.

This chain links TRBV7-2 with TRBJ2-7; D call uncertain. The CDR3 sequence is 13 residues long. V gave up 1 base and J gave up 4 bases, with 8 bases separating them. Germline CDR1 and CDR2: SGHTA and FQGNSA. DNA of the CDR3: TGTGCCAGCAGCTTAGTTTTCGGGTACGAGCAGTACTTC. Translating it yields CASSLVFGYEQYF.

The chain combines TRBV28 with TRBJ2-7; the D is unclear. Germline-derived CDR1 and CDR2 are MDHEN and SYDVKM. The ends were cut back, 5 bases at V and 3 bases at J, with 11 bases in the middle. The CDR3 spans 13 residues. The CDR3 sequence is CASSPGPGYEQYF. CDR3 in DNA: TGTGCCAGCAGTCCCGGGCCAGGCTACGAGCAGTACTTC.